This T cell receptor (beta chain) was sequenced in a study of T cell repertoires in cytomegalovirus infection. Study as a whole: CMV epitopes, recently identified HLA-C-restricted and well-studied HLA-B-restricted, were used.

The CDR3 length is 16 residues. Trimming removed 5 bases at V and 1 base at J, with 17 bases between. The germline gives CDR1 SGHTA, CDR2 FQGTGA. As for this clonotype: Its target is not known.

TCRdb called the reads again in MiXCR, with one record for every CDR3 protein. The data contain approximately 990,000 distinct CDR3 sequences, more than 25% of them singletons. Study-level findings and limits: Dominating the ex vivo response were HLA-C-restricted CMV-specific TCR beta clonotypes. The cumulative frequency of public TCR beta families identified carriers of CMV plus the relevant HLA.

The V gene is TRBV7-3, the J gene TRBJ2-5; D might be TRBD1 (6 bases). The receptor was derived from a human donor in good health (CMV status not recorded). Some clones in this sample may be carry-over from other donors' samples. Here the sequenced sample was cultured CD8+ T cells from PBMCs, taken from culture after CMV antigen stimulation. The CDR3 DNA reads TGTGCCAGCAGCCCGACCGACCGCAGGGGCCAAGAGACCCAGTACTTC. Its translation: CASSPTDRRGQETQYF.